The clone carrying this TCR beta chain was picked up many times. Antigen unknown. Amplified TCR beta CDR3 regions came from RNA transcripts. First-round RT-PCR with HTBI primers amplified the TCR CDR3 region. TCRdb analysed the multiplex PCR reads with MiXCR anew, one entry per CDR3 protein. The sample contains under 350,000 distinct CDR3 sequences, roughly a fifth of which appear only once. The germline CDR1 and CDR2 sequences are KGHSH and LQKENI. This CDR3 has 15 amino acids. The J segment lost 5 bases and the V segment lost 3 bases, leaving 8 bases of the junction unmatched. This record comes from a study of T cells in Graves' hyperthyroidism and ophthalmopathy. Findings and limits, study-wide: In the analysis, a 13 V-J model separated ophthalmopathy from stable hyperthyroidism.

Across 18 months, stable Graves' hyperthyroidism was marked by no progression to ophthalmopathy. Newly diagnosed hyperthyroidism, duration under 2 months, in patients aged 18 to 65. Using around 10 ml of fresh peripheral blood, PBMCs were prepared. This clonotype was obtained from a woman aged 45-65 years with Graves' hyperthyroidism. The chain uses TRBV18 and TRBJ2-7; 9 positions agree with TRBD1. The source material was blood. Here the CDR3 DNA reads TGTGCCAGCTCACCCTTGGGACAGGGCGCCGACGAGCAGTACTTC. Translation gives CASSPLGQGADEQYF.